This TCR beta chain was identified during a study of cytomegalovirus exposure and HLA in healthy donors. Findings and limits, study-wide: Common viral pathogens seemed to be connected with several of the most significant clusters, according to a later analysis. Sequences of the TCR beta chain were said to predict the HLA-A and HLA-B alleles of most subjects accurately. Later genetic work tied a missense DCLRE1C variant to beta-chain V and J trimming. Earlier analysis looked at TCR beta V segments, and most were productive about 90% or about 30% of the time.

The CDR3 is 17 amino acids. Trimming removed 7 bases from V and 0 bases from J; junction bases left unmatched: 11. CDR1 is MDHEN and CDR2 is SYDVKM in the germline V gene. This clone occurred a few times. Its antigen is unidentified. This PCR relied on a set of 60 Vbeta primers and 13 Jbeta primers. Using immunoSEQ multiplex PCR, the repertoire was profiled, and TCRdb retains in-frame clones only, with some absent. Among about 130,000 clones listed, about three quarters were seen once. The chain is built from TRBV28 and TRBJ2-1; TRBD2 aligns across 8 bases. This clonotype originated in a woman in her sixties or seventies in good health and CMV-seropositive. The sample consisted of PBMCs. The CDR3 DNA reads TGTGCCAGCACGGTATTAGCGGGGTCGGGCTCCTACAATGAGCAGTTCTTC. It yields the protein CASTVLAGSGSYNEQFF.